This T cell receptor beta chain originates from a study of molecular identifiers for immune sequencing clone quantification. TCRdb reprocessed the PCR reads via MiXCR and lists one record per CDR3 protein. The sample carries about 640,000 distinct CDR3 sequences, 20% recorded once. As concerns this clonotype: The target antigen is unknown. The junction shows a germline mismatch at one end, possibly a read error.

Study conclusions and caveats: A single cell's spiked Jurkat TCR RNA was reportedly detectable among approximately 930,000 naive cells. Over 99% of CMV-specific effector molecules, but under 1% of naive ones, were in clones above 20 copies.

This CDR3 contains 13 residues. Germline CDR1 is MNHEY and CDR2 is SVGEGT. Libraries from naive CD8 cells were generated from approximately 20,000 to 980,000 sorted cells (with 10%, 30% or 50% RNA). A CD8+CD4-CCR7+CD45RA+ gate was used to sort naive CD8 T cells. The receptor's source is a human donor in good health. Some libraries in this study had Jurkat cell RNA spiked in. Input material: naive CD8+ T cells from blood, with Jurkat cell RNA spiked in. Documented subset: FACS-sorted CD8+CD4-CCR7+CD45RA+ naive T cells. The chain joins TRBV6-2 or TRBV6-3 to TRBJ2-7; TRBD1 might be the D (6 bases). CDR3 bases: TGTGCCAGCAGCCACGGACAGTACTACGAGCAGTGCTTC. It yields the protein CASSHGQYYEQCF.